What follows are 19 T cell receptor beta chains derived from one specimen sequenced in a study of graft-versus-host responses after intestinal transplantation. Measured with immunoSEQ multiplex PCR; TCRdb has only the in-frame clones, and not every one. The data hold tens of thousands of clones, with approximately 93% observed a single time. The sample was PBMCs, taken 156 days after intestinal transplant. These receptors all come from a human patient who received an intestinal transplant, so some T cells may come from the graft donor.

The chain couples TRBV4-1 to TRBJ2-3, with 9 bases fitting TRBD1. CDR3 length: 14 residues. Germline V lookup: CDR1 MGHRA, CDR2 YSYEKL. Losses at the gene ends were 7 bases for V and 5 bases for J; bases not matched to a gene: 7. The chain's CDR3 is CASTGTGNQDTQYF. The CDR3 nucleotides read TGCGCCAGCACCGGGACAGGGAACCAAGATACGCAGTATTTT.

J is TRBJ2-7 and V is TRBV30, with 7 bases lining up with TRBD1. Unmatched junction bases numbered 8, after V lost 2 bases and J lost 4 bases. This CDR3 has 14 amino acids. CDR1 GTSNPN and CDR2 SVGIG come from the germline V gene (reference sequence). As DNA, the CDR3 is TGTGCCTGGAGTCAGGTCCCGGGACAGTACGAGCAGTACTTC. Translated: CAWSQVPGQYEQYF.

The V and J genes are TRBV21-1 and TRBJ1-3. TRBV21-1 is described as a pseudogene. The length of the CDR3 is 17 residues. The CDR3 region is CASRRNMLQHARNTIYF. CDR3 nucleotides: TGTGCCAGCAGGCGAAATATGCTACAACACGCACGAAACACCATATATTTT.

This chain links TRBV11-2 with TRBJ2-3, with unresolved D. V lost 0 bases to trimming and J lost 2 bases, with 18 bases between them. This CDR3 region has 18 residues. Germline CDR1 reads SGHAT; CDR2 reads FQNNGV. The CDR3 nucleotides read TGTGCCAGCAGCTTAGATATCTTGGCTAGTTCTTACACAGATACGCAGTATTTT. As protein: CASSLDILASSYTDTQYF.

V and J are TRBV9 and TRBJ2-1; D may match TRBD1 or TRBD2 (6 bases each). Trimming took 0 bases from V and 6 from J, leaving 13 bases between them. The CDR3 runs 15 residues. The V gene's germline CDR1 is SGDLS and CDR2 YYNGEE. The CDR3 here is CASSVDGGGLNEQFF. The CDR3 coding sequence is TGTGCCAGCAGCGTAGACGGGGGCGGGCTCAATGAGCAGTTCTTC.

The chain recombines TRBV28 with TRBJ2-1; D uncertain. V shed 2 bases and J shed 4 bases, with 9 bases lying between them. The germline V gene encodes CDR1 MDHEN and CDR2 SYDVKM. The CDR3 has 14 residues. The CDR3 reads CASSLGLVYNEQFF. The CDR3 nucleotides are TGTGCCAGCAGTTTAGGTCTGGTGTACAATGAGCAGTTCTTC.

The chain links TRBV5-6 to TRBJ2-7, with D perhaps TRBD1 (6 bases). Trimming removed 4 bases from V and 9 bases from J, with 17 bases in between. Germline V lookup: CDR1 SGHDT, CDR2 YYEEEE. This CDR3 region has 13 residues. The chain's CDR3 is CASSGETQGRQYF. The DNA of the CDR3 is TGTGCCAGCAGCGGGGAAACACAGGGACGGCAGTACTTC.

In its sample, this clone was seen a few times. V usage is TRBV4-2 and J usage is TRBJ1-3, with D unresolved. This CDR3 region has 16 residues. The germline V gene encodes CDR1 LGHNA and CDR2 YNFKEQ. The V end lost 2 bases, the J end lost 3 bases, and 14 bases lay between the germline ends. As DNA, the CDR3 is TGTGCCAGCAGCCAAAGCATTGTAGGTGATGGAAACACCATATATTTT. As protein: CASSQSIVGDGNTIYF.

This chain uses TRBV6-5 with TRBJ2-2; D not resolved. The CDR3 extends over 14 amino acids. V lost 2 bases, J lost 8 bases, and 12 bases lay in between. Germline V gene data show CDR1 as MNHEY and CDR2 as SVGAGI. The CDR3 DNA reads TGTGCCAGCAGTTACGGGGTTGGCACAGGGGAGCTGTTTTTT. Its protein is CASSYGVGTGELFF.

This chain connects TRBV7-2 to TRBJ1-1; 7 nucleotides match TRBD1. The CDR3 contains 13 residues. From germline, CDR1 is SGHTA and CDR2 FQGNSA. V trimming: 6 bases; J trimming: 4 bases; junction bases outside the gene matches: 5. CDR3: CASRTGVFTEAFF. The CDR3 nucleotides read TGTGCCAGCAGAACAGGGGTGTTCACTGAAGCTTTCTTT.

The CDR3 reads CAWNRGDGYTF. DNA for the CDR3: TGTGCCTGGAACAGGGGTGATGGCTACACCTTC. The chain uses TRBV30 and TRBJ1-2, with 7 bases lining up with TRBD1. The germline gives CDR1 GTSNPN, CDR2 SVGIG (reference sequence). Trimming cost V 4 bases and J 6 bases; bases outside gene matches: 2. The CDR3 spans 11 residues.

V and J are TRBV28 and TRBJ1-2; 7 nucleotides agree with TRBD1. Germline-derived CDR1 and CDR2 are MDHEN and SYDVKM. J gave up 5 bases and V 5 bases, and 5 bases lay outside the gene matches. The CDR3 has 13 amino acids. CDR3 nucleotides: TGTGCCAGCAGTATGACAGGGTCTTATGGCTACACCTTC. The encoded protein is CASSMTGSYGYTF.

This clone occurred once. V gene TRBV12-5 combines with J gene TRBJ2-5; D possibly corresponds to TRBD1 (5 bases). Germline-derived CDR1 and CDR2 are LGHNT and FRNRAP. Trimming removed 3 bases at V and 3 bases at J, with 17 bases between. The CDR3 loop spans 16 amino acids. The CDR3 region has the DNA TGTGCTAGTGGTTTTCCCGGTCAGGGAAGGGAAGAGACCCAGTACTTC. Residues: CASGFPGQGREETQYF.

The chain links TRBV19 to TRBJ2-7; D unresolved. Per germline, CDR1 LNHDA and CDR2 SQIVND (reference sequence). There are 14 residues in the CDR3. Trimming took off 1 base at V and 2 bases at J, with 9 bases between the two ends. This CDR3 is CASSIGAHPYEQYF. The CDR3 DNA reads TGTGCCAGTAGTATAGGGGCCCACCCCTACGAGCAGTACTTC.

V and J are TRBV7-9 and TRBJ1-1, with D unclear. Germline CDR1 is SEHNR and CDR2 is FQNEAQ (reference sequence). This CDR3 has 11 amino acids. V was clipped by 6 bases and J by 1 base, with 3 bases between them. CDR3 nucleotide sequence: TGTGCCAGCAGAAAGAACACTGAAGCTTTCTTT. It specifies CASRKNTEAFF.

The chain employs TRBV27 and TRBJ1-2; D perhaps matches TRBD1 (5 bases). Germline assignment: CDR1 MNHEY and CDR2 SMNVEV (reference sequence). The germline V and J ends were trimmed by 7 bases and 4 bases, with 13 bases remaining between them. The CDR3 runs 13 residues. In DNA, the CDR3 is TGTGCCAGCACCAGCGCAGGGATCTATGGCTACACCTTC. It translates to CASTSAGIYGYTF.

This chain links TRBV4-3 with TRBJ2-1, with D possibly called TRBD1 or TRBD2 (5 bases each). The V gene lost 0 bases and the J gene lost 5 bases, with 17 bases spanning the gap. The CDR3 consists of 17 residues. The germline V gene has CDR1 LGHNA and CDR2 YSLEER. The CDR3 bases are TGCGCCAGCAGCCAAGATAAAAGGGACCCCTTTGACAATGAGCAGTTCTTC. It yields the protein CASSQDKRDPFDNEQFF.

This chain links TRBV4-3 with TRBJ2-3; D may be TRBD1 or TRBD2 (6 bases each). V was shortened by 0 bases and J by 2 bases, with 12 bases between the two germline ends. The CDR3 is 16 amino acids. CDR1 and CDR2 (germline): LGHNA, YSLEER. In DNA, the CDR3 is TGCGCCAGCAGCCAAGATACGGGGGCCTCCACAGATACGCAGTATTTT. Translating gives CASSQDTGASTDTQYF.

J is TRBJ1-6 and V is TRBV6-6; TRBD1 matches at 7 bases. Germline assignment: CDR1 MNHNY and CDR2 SVGAGI (reference sequence). The CDR3 totals 15 residues. After removal of 6 bases from V and 3 bases from J, the junction contained 5 bases not matched to a gene. The CDR3 loop is CASRSRGIYNSPLHF. In DNA form, the CDR3 reads TGTGCCAGCAGGTCCAGGGGGATCTATAATTCACCCCTCCACTTT.